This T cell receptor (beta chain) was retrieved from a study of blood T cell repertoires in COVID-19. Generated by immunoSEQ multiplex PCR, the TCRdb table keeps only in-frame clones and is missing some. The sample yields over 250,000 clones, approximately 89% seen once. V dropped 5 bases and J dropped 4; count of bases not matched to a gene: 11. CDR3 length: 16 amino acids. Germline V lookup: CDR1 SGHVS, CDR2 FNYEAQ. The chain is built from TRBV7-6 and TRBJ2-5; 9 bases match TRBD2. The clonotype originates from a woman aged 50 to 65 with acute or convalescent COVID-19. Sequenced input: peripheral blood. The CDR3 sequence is CASSNRLAEGVETQYF. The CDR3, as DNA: TGTGCCAGCAGCAACAGACTAGCGGAGGGGGTAGAGACCCAGTACTTC.